This TCR beta chain was profiled in a study of blood T cells in healthy people across ages. Study-wide results and limits: In these data, TCR beta diversity tracked strongly with naive T cell percentage. Whereas aged donors had fewer naive CD4+ cells, long-lived donors had more of them and higher diversity.

Together with a sample-barcoded 5' primer, a J-beta primer mix was included in a second PCR lasting roughly 6 to 12 cycles. Any given sample supplied a minimum of 2.5 million CDR3-containing paired-end reads. MiXCR, run by TCRdb on the 5' RACE reads, gives a single entry per CDR3 protein. The sample holds more than 750,000 distinct CDR3 sequences; almost 30% are singletons and the top ten take 10% to 13%. V lost 4 bases and J lost 8, with 23 bases in between. The CDR3 covers 16 residues. Per germline, CDR1 LGHDT and CDR2 YNNKEL (reference sequence). This clonotype has just a few counts. Its antigen is still unknown. These data are also associated with another study on T cells of mothers and their children. That study reports: Once extracted, all RNA went into cDNA synthesis at around 1.6 ug per 15 ul.

The sequencing input was blood. This sequence originates from a woman between 40 and 50 years old in good health. The gene calls are TRBV3-1 and TRBJ1-2; possible D gene TRBD1, 6 bases. The CDR3 bases are TGTGCCAGCAGCCCCATCCCCGCCTTGGCGGGGACAGGCTACACCTTC. Protein: CASSPIPALAGTGYTF.